One sample yielded the 26 T cell receptor beta chains listed below, sequenced in a study of blood T cell repertoires in COVID-19 (dated by TCRdb to the early 2020s). Library preparation used the immunoSEQ multiplex PCR assay. TCRdb provides this immuneACCESS table in a form limited to in-frame rearrangements. Some clones are lacking; in checked studies, under half of them reflect an unresolved V gene, and why the rest are absent is not known. Present in this sample are 320,000 or so clones, around 85% of which were seen just once. 1.5% to 2% of the sample is held by the ten biggest clonotypes. Source material: PBMCs or T cells enriched from blood (not recorded which). Receptors were obtained from a woman younger than 45 who had been exposed to COVID-19.

The V gene is TRBV5-6, the J gene TRBJ1-2, with unresolved D. The CDR3 loop spans 14 amino acids. Germline-derived CDR1 and CDR2 are SGHDT and YYEEEE. V lost 6 bases and J lost 0, with 12 bases in between. Here the CDR3 DNA reads TGTGCCAGCATCAGGCTCGGCACTAACTATGGCTACACCTTC. Protein product: CASIRLGTNYGYTF.

This clone was observed once. The chain recombines TRBV9 with TRBJ1-5; TRBD1 is a possible D gene (6 bases). CDR1 and CDR2 (germline): SGDLS, YYNGEE. The germline V and J ends were trimmed by 1 base and 5 bases, with 10 bases remaining between them. The CDR3 spans 14 residues. The CDR3 here is CASSVSGAHQPQHF. The CDR3 coding sequence is TGTGCCAGCAGCGTATCAGGGGCGCATCAGCCCCAGCATTTT. The variable domain in full, completed from reference TRBV9 and TRBJ1-5, reads DSGVTQTPKHLITATGQRVTLRCSPRSGDLSVYWYQQSLDQGLQFLIQYYNGEERAKGNILERFSAQQFPDLHSELNLSSLELGDSALYFCASSVSGAHQPQHFGDGTRLSIL.

The rearrangement links TRBV5-4 to TRBJ1-2; tentatively, D is TRBD1 (5 bases). This CDR3 is 13 amino acids long. Germline CDR1 reads SGHNT; CDR2 reads YYREEE (reference sequence). With 1 base removed from V and 8 bases from J, the gap between germline ends came to 12 bases. The CDR3 DNA reads TGTGCCAGCAGCTTGCAGGGATCAGGAGGCTACACCTTC. The encoded protein is CASSLQGSGGYTF.

V usage is TRBV5-1 and J usage is TRBJ2-7, with a possible D match to TRBD1 (5 bases). Trimming stripped 4 bases from V and 3 bases from J, with 17 bases between. Germline V gene lookup returns CDR1 SGHRS and CDR2 YFSETQ. The length of the CDR3 is 15 residues. CDR3 sequence (DNA): TGCGCCAGCAGCCGAGACAGAGCGTCCCTCTACGAGCAGTACTTC. Protein product: CASSRDRASLYEQYF.

The chain recombines TRBV19 with TRBJ1-3; D is undetermined. The ends were cut back, 3 bases at V and 0 bases at J, with 9 bases in the middle. Germline CDR1 and CDR2: LNHDA and SQIVND (reference sequence). The CDR3 totals 15 residues. The CDR3 is CASSIPLSSGNTIYF. In nucleotides, the CDR3 is TGTGCCAGTAGTATTCCGCTATCCTCTGGAAACACCATATATTTT.

The genes are TRBV2 and TRBJ1-5; TRBD1 matches at 10 bases. CDR1 is SNHLY and CDR2 is FYNNEI in the germline V gene. Trimming removed 6 bases from V and 5 bases from J; junction bases left unmatched: 1. This CDR3 spans 13 amino acids. CDR3 amino acids: CASSGQGDQPQHF. In nucleotides, the CDR3 is TGTGCCAGCAGCGGACAGGGGGATCAGCCCCAGCATTTT.

The CDR3 DNA is TGTGCCAGCAGCTTTGGACAGTTCTACAATGAGCAGTTCTTC. Translated: CASSFGQFYNEQFF. V and J are TRBV27 and TRBJ2-1; possibly TRBD1 for D (6 bases). Trimming removed 6 bases at V and 3 bases at J, with 12 bases between. Germline V gene sequence: CDR1 MNHEY, CDR2 SMNVEV (reference sequence). There are 14 residues in the CDR3.

The chain combines TRBV2 with TRBJ1-6; 7 positions match TRBD1. Unmatched junction bases numbered 4, after V lost 6 bases and J lost 8 bases. Looked up from germline, CDR1 is SNHLY and CDR2 is FYNNEI. This CDR3 has 13 amino acids. The CDR3 bases are TGTGCCAGCAGAAGGGGGCGGGATTCACCCCTCCACTTT. Protein: CASRRGRDSPLHF.

This clone was observed many times. The V call is TRBV29-1, the J call TRBJ1-1; 10 bases line up with TRBD1. CDR1 and CDR2 from the germline V gene are SQVTM and ANQGSEA. The CDR3 spans 13 residues. V lost 3 bases, J lost 6 bases, and 4 bases stayed unmatched. The CDR3 DNA follows: TGCAGCGTTGAGACAGGGGGCGACCCTGAAGCTTTCTTT. This sequence encodes CSVETGGDPEAFF.

The chain couples TRBV7-6 to TRBJ1-2; possible D gene TRBD1, 6 bases. The CDR3 loop spans 16 amino acids. Germline CDR1 reads SGHVS; CDR2 reads FNYEAQ. The ends were cut back, 0 bases at V and 8 bases at J, with 19 bases in the middle. The CDR3 sequence is CASSLALIRGAGGYTF. CDR3 sequence (DNA): TGTGCCAGCAGCTTAGCGCTTATCAGGGGCGCAGGGGGCTACACCTTC.

CDR3 protein: CASTAGTGSEKLFF. In DNA, the CDR3 is TGTGCCAGCACAGCCGGGACAGGGTCCGAAAAACTGTTTTTT. This chain links TRBV7-8 with TRBJ1-4; 9 nucleotides align to TRBD1. With V trimmed by 7 bases and J by 8 bases, 8 bases remained unmatched. The CDR3 has 14 amino acids. Germline CDR1 SGHVS, CDR2 FQNEAQ.

The chain links TRBV18 to TRBJ2-2; possible D gene TRBD1, 5 bases. CDR3 length: 12 amino acids. V shed 1 base and J shed 8 bases, with 5 bases lying between them. Germline V gene lookup returns CDR1 KGHSH and CDR2 LQKENI. The CDR3: CASSPRQGELFF. The CDR3, as DNA: TGTGCCAGCTCACCACGACAGGGGGAGCTGTTTTTT.

The chain couples TRBV28 to TRBJ2-7, with D perhaps matching TRBD1 (6 bases). The V gene lost 6 bases and the J gene lost 0 bases, with 15 bases spanning the gap. This CDR3 region has 15 residues. Germline CDR1 and CDR2: MDHEN and SYDVKM. In nucleotides, the CDR3 is TGTGCCAGCAGCCTACAGGGTTCATTCTCCTACGAGCAGTACTTC. It codes for CASSLQGSFSYEQYF.

This clone was seen just once. The chain couples TRBV10-3 to TRBJ2-2; 9 bases line up with TRBD1. Per the germline V gene, CDR1 is ENHRY and CDR2 is SYGVKD. Losses at the gene ends were 10 bases for V and 0 bases for J; bases not matched to a gene: 6. The CDR3 has 15 amino acids. CDR3: CATGTGGTNTGELFF. In nucleotides, the CDR3 is TGTGCCACCGGTACAGGGGGCACGAACACCGGGGAGCTGTTTTTT.

Only a few counts were recorded for this clone. The rearrangement joins TRBV6-5 to TRBJ2-7; TRBD1 matches at 9 bases. The V and J ends lost 6 bases and 5 bases, in that order; junction bases with no gene match: 11. CDR1 is MNHEY and CDR2 is SVGAGI in the germline V gene. The CDR3 is 15 amino acids. The CDR3 DNA follows: TGTGCCAGCAGAAAAACCTGGACAGGGGACAACGAGCAGTACTTC. Translating gives CASRKTWTGDNEQYF.

This clone has a single count. J is TRBJ2-5 and V is TRBV10-3, with 7 bases fitting TRBD2. The ends lost 4 bases at V and 1 base at J; junction bases unmatched: 9. CDR1 and CDR2 (germline): ENHRY, SYGVKD. CDR3 length equals 16 residues. CDR3 sequence (DNA): TGTGCCATCAGTGCGAGTATAGCGGGCGTCCAAGAGACCCAGTACTTC. Its translation: CAISASIAGVQETQYF.

The chain combines TRBV27 with TRBJ1-5, with 9 bases matching TRBD1. Germline V gene sequence: CDR1 MNHEY, CDR2 SMNVEV (reference sequence). With 1 base clipped from V and 7 bases from J, the junction kept 8 bases outside the gene matches. This CDR3 has 16 amino acids. As DNA, the CDR3 is TGTGCCAGCAGTTTATGGGGGACAGGGTTGGGGCAGCCCCAGCATTTT. It translates to CASSLWGTGLGQPQHF.

There are many counts of this clone. The chain employs TRBV27 and TRBJ2-3; possible D gene TRBD2, 6 bases. This CDR3 contains 16 residues. V dropped 5 bases and J dropped 2 bases, with 17 bases sitting between them. The germline V gene has CDR1 MNHEY and CDR2 SMNVEV (reference sequence). The CDR3 DNA sequence: TGTGCCAGCAGTGTGTGGAGGGGCCGGGACACAGATACGCAGTATTTT. This sequence encodes CASSVWRGRDTDTQYF.

The rearrangement links TRBV7-8 to TRBJ2-1, with 10 bases that match TRBD2. CDR1 is SGHVS, CDR2 FQNEAQ, per germline. Germline trimming cut 6 bases from V and 2 bases from J; bases unmatched to any gene: 4. This CDR3 has 15 amino acids. CDR3 nucleotides: TGTGCCAGCAGACCCACTAGCGGGACCTACAATGAGCAGTTCTTC. It translates to CASRPTSGTYNEQFF.

The chain recombines TRBV6-4 with TRBJ1-1; the D gene is possibly TRBD1 (6 bases). Trimming removed 6 bases at V and 0 bases at J, with 14 bases between. CDR3 length equals 15 residues. Germline CDR1 and CDR2: MRHNA and SNTAGT. The CDR3 DNA reads TGTGCCAGCAGGCCGGGACACTTCATGAACACTGAAGCTTTCTTT. As protein: CASRPGHFMNTEAFF.

V and J are TRBV4-2 and TRBJ2-7; 7 nucleotides align to TRBD2. The trim removed 3 bases at V and 8 bases at J, leaving 13 bases unmatched. Germline CDR1 and CDR2: LGHNA and YNFKEQ. CDR3 length equals 15 residues. The chain's CDR3 is CASSQSTGTNYQQYF. The DNA of the CDR3 is TGTGCCAGCAGCCAGTCAACCGGGACTAACTATCAGCAGTACTTC.

The J gene is TRBJ1-1, the V gene TRBV11-1, with D possibly TRBD1 on 6 matching bases. The V gene's germline CDR1 is SGHAT and CDR2 FQDESV (reference sequence). Trimming took off 1 base at V and 4 bases at J, with 7 bases between the two ends. The CDR3 contains 13 residues. CDR3 region: CASSLEGGTEAFF. CDR3 DNA: TGTGCCAGCAGCTTAGAAGGGGGCACTGAAGCTTTCTTT.

The chain uses TRBV9 and TRBJ2-3; unclear D gene. Trimming removed 5 bases at V and 6 bases at J, with 13 bases between. The CDR3 runs to 13 residues. CDR1 and CDR2 (germline): SGDLS, YYNGEE. This chain's CDR3 is CASRADSTDTQYF. CDR3 DNA: TGTGCCAGCAGAGCCGATAGTACGGATACGCAGTATTTT. Full variable domain (missing parts from reference TRBV9 and TRBJ2-3): DSGVTQTPKHLITATGQRVTLRCSPRSGDLSVYWYQQSLDQGLQFLIQYYNGEERAKGNILERFSAQQFPDLHSELNLSSLELGDSALYFCASRADSTDTQYFGPGTRLTVL.

The chain links TRBV4-3 to TRBJ1-2, with D tentatively TRBD1 (6 bases). Germline-derived CDR1 and CDR2 are LGHNA and YSLEER. V lost 1 base and J lost 8, with 8 bases in between. The CDR3 spans 12 residues. In DNA form, the CDR3 reads TGCGCCAGCAGCCAAGCTACAGGGGGCTACACCTTC. This sequence encodes CASSQATGGYTF.

The J gene is TRBJ1-1, the V gene TRBV23-1; D uncertain. TRBV23-1 belongs to the ORF category, with a function that is uncertain. CDR3 length: 15 amino acids. V was shortened by 0 bases and J by 0 bases, with 8 bases between the two germline ends. This CDR3 is CASSQSGDMNTEAFF. The CDR3 DNA follows: TGCGCCAGCAGTCAATCGGGCGACATGAACACTGAAGCTTTCTTT.

This clone was recorded many times. The genes are TRBV7-2 and TRBJ1-6; 8 bases map to TRBD1. Germline assignment: CDR1 SGHTA and CDR2 FQGNSA. V trimming: 0 bases; J trimming: 9 bases; junction bases outside the gene matches: 10. The CDR3 sequence is 17 residues long. This chain's CDR3 is CASSLAGRTGNTSPLHF. CDR3 nucleotides: TGTGCCAGCAGCTTAGCAGGAAGGACAGGGAATACTTCACCCCTCCACTTT.